Given below is one T cell receptor beta chain in context. Antigen: not known. A read error may account for a junction end that differs from germline. This specimen belongs to a study of tumor and adjacent non-tumor tissue in lung cancer. Study-wide results and limits: Higher tumor TCR diversity was associated with shorter survival. In normal lung, the top 100 clones were significantly more dominant than in tumor. Compared with tumor, normal lung showed significantly lower TCR diversity.

This sample's RNA came from whole unsorted tissue. More than 3 cm separated this lung sample from the edge of the tumor. TCRbeta libraries were built with three rounds of nested PCR, modified from ARM-PCR. TCRdb reanalysed the multiplex PCR reads using MiXCR and keeps one entry per CDR3 protein. The table lists 98,000 or so distinct CDR3 sequences, 80% of them singletons. The CDR3 is 15 amino acids. Germline CDR1 WSHSY, CDR2 SAAADI. This TCR was recovered from a man between 60 and 75 years old with small cell lung cancer. Sequences were obtained from distant non-tumor lung tissue. The J gene is TRBJ2-7, the V gene TRBV10-2; TRBD1 agrees at 9 bases. The CDR3 spells CASNDRGGSYYKQYF. The DNA for the CDR3 is TGCGCCAGCAATGACAGGGGGGGAAGCTACTACAAGCAGTACTTC.